These 28 T cell receptor beta chains came from one sample sequenced in a study of response to subunit inactivated influenza vaccine. Using its own MiXCR run on the RT-PCR reads, TCRdb lists one record per CDR3 protein. The sample lists 550,000 to 650,000 distinct CDR3 sequences, over 9.5% occurring once. The source was PBMCs from blood, collected on the day of vaccination. These receptors all come from a man in his forties or fifties who received an inactivated influenza vaccine.

This clonotype has at least ten counts. The rearrangement links TRBV7-2 to TRBJ2-1, with no clear D. In germline, CDR1 is SGHTA, CDR2 FQGNSA. Trimming took off 0 bases at V and 8 bases at J, with 8 bases between the two ends. The CDR3 spans 13 residues. The CDR3 DNA is TGTGCCAGCAGCTTAGCCGTCGTATATGAGCAGTTCTTC. Translated, it gives CASSLAVVYEQFF.

There are a few counts of this clonotype. The chain is built from TRBV20-1 and TRBJ2-7; 7 nucleotides line up with TRBD2. The length of the CDR3 is 16 residues. With V trimmed by 4 bases and J by 2 bases, 14 bases remained unmatched. CDR1 is DFQATT and CDR2 is SNEGSKA in the germline V gene (reference sequence). The CDR3 DNA sequence: TGCAGTGCTACCCCTCTGAGGCTAGCGGAAACCTACGAGCAGTACTTC. This encodes CSATPLRLAETYEQYF.

This clonotype was found a few times. The chain combines TRBV6-1 with TRBJ1-1; no definite D call. The CDR3 extends over 13 amino acids. Germline CDR1 reads MNHNS; CDR2 reads SASEGT. Trimming stripped 6 bases from V and 3 bases from J, with 11 bases between. CDR3 in DNA: TGTGCCAGCAGCTTCGACACATACACTGAAGCTTTCTTT. Translation: CASSFDTYTEAFF.

The sample holds a few counts of this clonotype. The chain joins TRBV3-1 to TRBJ1-5, with D tentatively TRBD1 (5 bases). V was clipped by 1 base and J by 0 bases, with 7 bases between them. The CDR3 is 15 residues long. Germline V gene data show CDR1 as LGHDT and CDR2 as YNNKEL (reference sequence). CDR3 bases: TGTGCCAGCAGCCAAGGGGGACGTAGCAATCAGCCCCAGCATTTT. Amino acid sequence: CASSQGGRSNQPQHF.

The sample holds a few counts of this clonotype. CDR3 DNA: TGCGCCAGCAGCCTAACAGCGAGCGGGGGGGCCTTAGAGACCCAGTACTTC. This translates into CASSLTASGGALETQYF. The chain joins TRBV4-3 to TRBJ2-5; TRBD2 aligns across 10 bases. CDR1 LGHNA and CDR2 YSLEER come from the germline V gene. This CDR3 contains 17 residues. The V gene end was trimmed by 4 bases and the J gene end by 4 bases; junction bases not matched to a gene: 12.

This clonotype was seen a handful of times. This chain joins TRBV6-5 and TRBJ2-2, with no clear D. The CDR3 is 12 residues long. Trimming left V 6 bases short and J 6 bases short, with 8 bases between. Germline V CDR1 and CDR2: MNHEY, SVGAGI. CDR3 DNA: TGTGCCAGCAGGCTAGATCCCGGGGAGCTGTTTTTT. Amino acid sequence: CASRLDPGELFF.

V is TRBV6-5 and J is TRBJ2-4, with D perhaps TRBD1 or TRBD2 (5 bases each). Germline lookup yields CDR1 MNHEY and CDR2 SVGAGI. CDR3 length: 15 amino acids. V lost 0 bases to trimming and J lost 7 bases, with 13 bases between them. CDR3: CASSYSGVPGNIQYF. The DNA of the CDR3 is TGTGCCAGCAGTTACTCGGGAGTACCAGGGAACATTCAGTACTTC.

This clonotype was counted at least ten times. The chain combines TRBV24-1 with TRBJ2-1; TRBD1 agrees at 9 bases. The CDR3 extends over 17 amino acids. Germline V gene lookup returns CDR1 KGHDR and CDR2 SFDVKD. V shed 4 bases, J shed 2 bases, and the junction held 8 bases outside the gene matches. The CDR3 region is CATSDSAGTGTYNEQFF. CDR3 sequence (DNA): TGTGCCACCAGTGACTCCGCCGGGACAGGGACCTACAATGAGCAGTTCTTC.

This clonotype was detected a few times. The chain links TRBV5-1 to TRBJ1-2; unclear D gene. V gave up 0 bases and J gave up 7 bases, with 10 bases separating them. The CDR3 length is 13 residues. The germline V gene has CDR1 SGHRS and CDR2 YFSETQ. The CDR3 sequence: CASSLGELGGYTF. DNA of the CDR3: TGCGCCAGCAGCTTGGGTGAATTGGGTGGCTACACCTTC.

This chain joins TRBV5-5 and TRBJ2-7; D unclear. Germline V gene data show CDR1 as SGHKS and CDR2 as YYEKEE (reference sequence). The CDR3 has 15 amino acids. Trimming took 0 bases from V and 1 from J, leaving 11 bases between them. CDR3 sequence: CASSLGATGSYEQYF. The CDR3 DNA reads as TGTGCCAGCAGCTTGGGGGCAACGGGTTCCTACGAGCAGTACTTC.

This sequence joins TRBV4-3 and TRBJ2-5; the D call may be TRBD1 or TRBD2 (5 bases each). The CDR3 runs to 16 residues. The germline gives CDR1 LGHNA, CDR2 YSLEER. V lost 4 bases and J 5 bases, leaving 20 bases between the germline ends. This chain's CDR3 is CASSPVLSGSGETQYF. The CDR3 DNA is TGCGCCAGCAGCCCAGTCCTATCAGGGTCGGGGGAGACCCAGTACTTC.

The rearrangement uses TRBV20-1 and TRBJ2-1, with 8 bases aligning to TRBD2. This CDR3 has 18 amino acids. Germline assignment: CDR1 DFQATT and CDR2 SNEGSKA (reference sequence). After removal of 6 bases from V and 4 bases from J, the junction contained 20 bases not matched to a gene. The CDR3 spells CSALGRGRGGGRYNEQFF. DNA of the CDR3: TGCAGTGCCCTGGGCCGGGGCCGGGGGGGCGGTCGTTACAATGAGCAGTTCTTC.

There are a few counts of this clonotype. The rearrangement links TRBV3-1 to TRBJ2-7; 9 bases align to TRBD2. The CDR3 has 15 amino acids. Germline-derived CDR1 and CDR2 are LGHDT and YNNKEL (reference sequence). J gave up 4 bases and V 7 bases, and 11 bases lay outside the gene matches. The chain's CDR3 is CASTDWGAGGYEQYF. CDR3 nucleotides: TGTGCCAGCACCGACTGGGGGGCGGGAGGGTACGAGCAGTACTTC.

This clonotype was seen a few times. The V and J genes are TRBV5-1 and TRBJ2-5; a possible D gene is TRBD2 (6 bases). This CDR3 comprises 15 residues. The V end lost 4 bases, the J end lost 1 base, and 14 bases lay between the germline ends. Per the germline V gene, CDR1 is SGHRS and CDR2 is YFSETQ. The CDR3 DNA reads as TGCGCCAGCAGCAACCCCGGGAGCACCCAAGAGACCCAGTACTTC. Residues: CASSNPGSTQETQYF.

This clonotype has at least ten counts. The rearrangement uses TRBV7-7 and TRBJ2-2; tentatively, D is TRBD2 (6 bases). This CDR3 is built from 15 residues. Deletions cut 2 bases from V and 6 bases from J, with 13 bases between. CDR1 is SSHAT, CDR2 FNYEAQ, per germline (reference sequence). DNA for the CDR3: TGTGCCAGCAGCTTAAATTTGGCTAGCGCCGGGGAGCTGTTTTTT. Encoded protein: CASSLNLASAGELFF.

The chain links TRBV7-9 to TRBJ1-1; tentatively, D is TRBD1 (5 bases). V was cut by 5 bases and J by 1 base, with 11 bases left in between. The germline CDR1 and CDR2 sequences are SEHNR and FQNEAQ (reference sequence). The CDR3 is 14 amino acids. Written as DNA, the CDR3 is TGTGCCAGCAGCCTACAGGTTTGGAACACTGAAGCTTTCTTT. Translating it yields CASSLQVWNTEAFF.

Only a few counts were recorded for this clonotype. V and J are TRBV27 and TRBJ1-1, with D possibly being TRBD1 (5 bases). The V gene's germline CDR1 is MNHEY and CDR2 SMNVEV (reference sequence). Trimming took 5 bases from V and 5 from J, leaving 12 bases between them. The CDR3 runs 13 residues. The CDR3 region has the DNA TGTGCCAGCAGTCAGAGGGGAGAAACTGAAGCTTTCTTT. Protein product: CASSQRGETEAFF.

This chain connects TRBV11-2 to TRBJ2-1; D remains unclear. The CDR3 is made up of 12 amino acids. V lost 1 base and J lost 12, with 10 bases in between. Germline CDR1 and CDR2: SGHAT and FQNNGV. As DNA, the CDR3 is TGTGCCAGCAGCTTAGGGGCGAACCTGCAGTTCTTC. Translated: CASSLGANLQFF.

The chain is built from TRBV2 and TRBJ2-3, with 8 bases identical to TRBD1. This CDR3 contains 14 residues. Germline trimming cut 5 bases from V and 3 bases from J; bases unmatched to any gene: 4. In germline, CDR1 is SNHLY, CDR2 FYNNEI. CDR3 bases: TGTGCCAGCAGTACGACAGGGGAGACAGATACGCAGTATTTT. Translated: CASSTTGETDTQYF.

The J gene is TRBJ2-1, the V gene TRBV20-1, with TRBD2 identical over 7 bases. In germline, CDR1 is DFQATT, CDR2 SNEGSKA (reference sequence). V lost 0 bases and J lost 7; bases outside the gene matches: 9. The CDR3 is 15 amino acids. The CDR3 DNA sequence: TGCAGTGCTAGAGACGATCGGGCGGGAGCAAATGAGCAGTTCTTC. Encoded protein: CSARDDRAGANEQFF.

This chain links TRBV2 with TRBJ2-1; TRBD2 agrees at 8 bases. The germline V gene encodes CDR1 SNHLY and CDR2 FYNNEI. V lost 2 bases to trimming and J lost 10 bases; unmatched junction nucleotides: 10. The length of the CDR3 is 15 residues. CDR3 residues: CASSEYPAGAQEQFF. DNA for the CDR3: TGTGCCAGCAGTGAATACCCAGCGGGGGCCCAGGAGCAGTTCTTC.

The chain links TRBV4-2 to TRBJ2-2, with TRBD2 matching over 7 bases. CDR3 length equals 14 residues. The V and J ends lost 8 bases and 3 bases, in that order; junction bases with no gene match: 6. CDR1 is LGHNA, CDR2 YNFKEQ, per germline. In DNA form, the CDR3 reads TGTGCCAGCTCCTCTGGGAGGGACACCGGGGAGCTGTTTTTT. Residues: CASSSGRDTGELFF.

In this sample, this clonotype turned up many times. The V gene is TRBV28, the J gene TRBJ2-5; D may be TRBD1 (5 bases). Germline CDR1 is MDHEN and CDR2 is SYDVKM. The V end was cut by 3 bases, the J end by 5 bases, with 22 bases between. The CDR3 extends over 17 amino acids. The CDR3 loop reads CASSFAGMLRSLETQYF. The CDR3 DNA sequence: TGTGCCAGCAGTTTTGCAGGGATGCTGCGGTCCTTGGAGACCCAGTACTTC.

This clonotype was counted ten times or more. The chain joins TRBV12-3 or TRBV12-4 to TRBJ2-1; D remains unclear. The CDR3 spans 14 residues. Trimming took off 3 bases at V and 6 bases at J, with 12 bases between the two ends. In DNA form, the CDR3 reads TGTGCCAGCAGTTTCTCACAGCCTTTCAATGAGCAGTTCTTC. Amino acids: CASSFSQPFNEQFF.

Many counts were recorded for this clonotype. The gene calls are TRBV12-3 or TRBV12-4 and TRBJ1-3; D may be TRBD1 (6 bases). V gave up 5 bases and J gave up 0 bases, with 11 bases separating them. CDR3 length: 15 residues. The CDR3 loop reads CASSELTGSGNTIYF. Written as DNA, the CDR3 is TGTGCCAGCAGTGAGTTGACAGGCTCTGGAAACACCATATATTTT.

This clonotype was detected ten times or more. V gene TRBV12-3 or TRBV12-4 combines with J gene TRBJ2-7; D uncertain. This CDR3 region has 14 residues. Trimming pared 6 bases from V and 1 base from J, leaving 13 bases between. In DNA form, the CDR3 reads TGTGCCAGCAGGGTGTTAGGGAAATCCTACGAGCAGTACTTC. Its protein product is CASRVLGKSYEQYF.

CDR3 sequence (DNA): TGTGCCAGCAGTGCTAGAAGTTTGAACACTGAAGCTTTCTTT. It codes for CASSARSLNTEAFF. The J gene is TRBJ1-1, the V gene TRBV12-3 or TRBV12-4, with D uncertain. The CDR3 runs 14 residues. V lost 5 bases and J 0 bases, leaving 10 bases between the germline ends.

This clonotype was detected many times. The chain couples TRBV20-1 to TRBJ2-2; 9 bases map to TRBD2. This CDR3 contains 14 residues. Germline CDR1 is DFQATT and CDR2 is SNEGSKA (reference sequence). After removal of 6 bases from V and 7 bases from J, the junction contained 9 bases not matched to a gene. CDR3 nucleotides: TGCAGTGCGCCCGGGACTAGCATTGGCGGGGAGCTGTTTTTT. Translation gives CSAPGTSIGGELFF.